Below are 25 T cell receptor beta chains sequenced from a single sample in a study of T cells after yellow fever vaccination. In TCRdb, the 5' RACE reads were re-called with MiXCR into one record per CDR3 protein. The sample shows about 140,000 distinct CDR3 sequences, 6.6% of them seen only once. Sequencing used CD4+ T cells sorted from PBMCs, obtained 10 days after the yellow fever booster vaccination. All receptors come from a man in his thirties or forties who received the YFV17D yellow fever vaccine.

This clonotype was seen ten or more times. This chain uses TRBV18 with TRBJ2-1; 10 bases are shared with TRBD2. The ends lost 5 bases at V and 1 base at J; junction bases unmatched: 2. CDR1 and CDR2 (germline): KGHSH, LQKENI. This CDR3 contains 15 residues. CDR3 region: CASSELAGSYNEQFF. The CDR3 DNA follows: TGTGCCAGCTCAGAACTAGCGGGATCCTACAATGAGCAGTTCTTC.

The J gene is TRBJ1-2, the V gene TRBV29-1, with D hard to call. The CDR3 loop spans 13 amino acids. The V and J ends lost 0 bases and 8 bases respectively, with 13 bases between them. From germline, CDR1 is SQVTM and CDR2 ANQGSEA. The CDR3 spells CSVEDRQAWGYTF. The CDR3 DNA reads TGCAGCGTTGAAGATCGCCAGGCGTGGGGCTACACCTTC. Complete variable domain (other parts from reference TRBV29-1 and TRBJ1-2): SAVISQKPSRDICQRGTSLTIQCQVDSQVTMMFWYRQQPGQSLTLIATANQGSEATYESGFVIDKFPISRPNLTFSTLTVSNMSPEDSSIYLCSVEDRQAWGYTFGSGTRLTVV.

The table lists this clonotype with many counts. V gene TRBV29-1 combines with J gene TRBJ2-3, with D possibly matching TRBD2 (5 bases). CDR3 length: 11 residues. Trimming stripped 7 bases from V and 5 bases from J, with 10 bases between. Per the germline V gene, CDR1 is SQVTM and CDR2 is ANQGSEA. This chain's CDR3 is CSGAGVDTQYF. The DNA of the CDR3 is TGCAGCGGGGCCGGGGTAGATACGCAGTATTTT.

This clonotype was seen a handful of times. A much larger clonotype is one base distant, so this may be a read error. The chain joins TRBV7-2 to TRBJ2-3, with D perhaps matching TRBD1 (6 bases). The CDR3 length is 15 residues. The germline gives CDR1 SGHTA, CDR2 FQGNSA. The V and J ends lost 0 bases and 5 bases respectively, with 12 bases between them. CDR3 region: CASSLAAQGRDTQYF. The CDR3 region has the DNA TGTGCCAGCAGCTTAGCAGCGCAGGGGAGAGATACGCAGTATTTT.

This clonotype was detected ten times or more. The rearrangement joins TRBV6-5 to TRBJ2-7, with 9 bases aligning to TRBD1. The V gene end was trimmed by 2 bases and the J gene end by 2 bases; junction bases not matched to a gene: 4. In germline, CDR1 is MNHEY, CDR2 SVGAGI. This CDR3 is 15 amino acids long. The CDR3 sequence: CASSYGGTGTYEQYF. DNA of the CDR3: TGTGCCAGCAGTTACGGCGGGACAGGGACCTACGAGCAGTACTTC.

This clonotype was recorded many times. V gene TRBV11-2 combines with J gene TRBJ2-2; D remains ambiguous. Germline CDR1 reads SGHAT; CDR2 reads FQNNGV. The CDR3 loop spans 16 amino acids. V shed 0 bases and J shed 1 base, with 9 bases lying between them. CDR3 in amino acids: CASSLEGPKNTGELFF. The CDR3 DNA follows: TGTGCCAGCAGCTTAGAAGGACCGAAGAACACCGGGGAGCTGTTTTTT.

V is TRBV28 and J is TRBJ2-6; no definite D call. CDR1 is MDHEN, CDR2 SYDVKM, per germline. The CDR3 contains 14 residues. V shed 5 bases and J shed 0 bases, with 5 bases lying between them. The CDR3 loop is CASSIYSGANVLTF. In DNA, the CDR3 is TGTGCCAGCAGTATCTACTCTGGGGCCAACGTCCTGACTTTC.

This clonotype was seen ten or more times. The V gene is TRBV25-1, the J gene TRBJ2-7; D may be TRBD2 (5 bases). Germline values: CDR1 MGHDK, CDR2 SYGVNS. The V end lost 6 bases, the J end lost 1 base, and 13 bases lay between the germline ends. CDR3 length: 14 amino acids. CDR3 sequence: CASRGGLSSYEQYF. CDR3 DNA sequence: TGTGCCAGCAGAGGCGGGCTATCTTCCTACGAGCAGTACTTC.

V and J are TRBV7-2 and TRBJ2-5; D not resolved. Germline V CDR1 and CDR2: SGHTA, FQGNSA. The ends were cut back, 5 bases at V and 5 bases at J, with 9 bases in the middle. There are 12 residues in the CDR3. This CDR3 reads CASSRVVETQYF. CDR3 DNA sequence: TGTGCCAGCAGCCGGGTAGTGGAGACCCAGTACTTC.

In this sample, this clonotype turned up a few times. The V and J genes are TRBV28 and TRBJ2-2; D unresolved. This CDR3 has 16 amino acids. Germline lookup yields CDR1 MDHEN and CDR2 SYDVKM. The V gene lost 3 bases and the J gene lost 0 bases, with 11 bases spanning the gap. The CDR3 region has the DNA TGTGCCAGCAGTTTTCGTCTGGTATCGAACACCGGGGAGCTGTTTTTT. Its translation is CASSFRLVSNTGELFF.

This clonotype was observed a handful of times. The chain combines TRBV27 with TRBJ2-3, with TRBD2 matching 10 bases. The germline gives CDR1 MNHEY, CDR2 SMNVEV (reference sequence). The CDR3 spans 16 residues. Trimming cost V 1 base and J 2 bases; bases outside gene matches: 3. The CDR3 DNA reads TGTGCCAGCAGTTTATGGAGCGGGAGGGCCACAGATACGCAGTATTTT. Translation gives CASSLWSGRATDTQYF.

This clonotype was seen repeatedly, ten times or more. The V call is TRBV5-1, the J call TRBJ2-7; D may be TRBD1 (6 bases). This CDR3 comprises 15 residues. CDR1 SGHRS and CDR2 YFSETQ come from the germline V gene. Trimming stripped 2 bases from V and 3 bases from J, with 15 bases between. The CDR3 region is CASSLTSGQSYEQYF. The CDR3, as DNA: TGCGCCAGCAGCTTAACGTCCGGACAGAGCTACGAGCAGTACTTC.

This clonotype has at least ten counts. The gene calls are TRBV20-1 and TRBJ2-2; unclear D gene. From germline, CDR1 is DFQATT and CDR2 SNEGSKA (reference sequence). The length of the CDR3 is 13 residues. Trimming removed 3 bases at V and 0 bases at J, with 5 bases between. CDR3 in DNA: TGCAGTGCTAGCGACCCGAACACCGGGGAGCTGTTTTTT. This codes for CSASDPNTGELFF.

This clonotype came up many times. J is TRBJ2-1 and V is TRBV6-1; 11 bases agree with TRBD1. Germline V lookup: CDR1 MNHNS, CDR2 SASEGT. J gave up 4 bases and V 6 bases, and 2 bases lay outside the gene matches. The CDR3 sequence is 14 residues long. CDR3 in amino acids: CASRGDRGYNEQFF. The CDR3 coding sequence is TGTGCCAGCAGAGGGGACAGGGGGTACAATGAGCAGTTCTTC.

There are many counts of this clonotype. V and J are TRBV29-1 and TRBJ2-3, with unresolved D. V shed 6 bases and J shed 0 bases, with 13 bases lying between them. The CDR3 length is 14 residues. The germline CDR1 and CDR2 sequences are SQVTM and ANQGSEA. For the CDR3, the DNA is TGCAGCGTCCGTCACGGAACTAGCACAGATACGCAGTATTTT. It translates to CSVRHGTSTDTQYF.

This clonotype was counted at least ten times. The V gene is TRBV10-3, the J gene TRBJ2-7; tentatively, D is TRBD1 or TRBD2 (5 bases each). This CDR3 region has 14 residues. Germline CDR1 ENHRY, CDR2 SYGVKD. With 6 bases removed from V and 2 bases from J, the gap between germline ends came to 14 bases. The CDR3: CAIRNRDGAYEQYF. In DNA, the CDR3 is TGTGCCATCAGGAACCGGGACGGGGCCTACGAGCAGTACTTC.

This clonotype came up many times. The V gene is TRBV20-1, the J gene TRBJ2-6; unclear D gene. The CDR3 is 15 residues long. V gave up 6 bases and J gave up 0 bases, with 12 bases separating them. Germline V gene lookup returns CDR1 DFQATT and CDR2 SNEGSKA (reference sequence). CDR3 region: CSAQNLGSGANVLTF. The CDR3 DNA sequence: TGCAGTGCCCAAAACCTGGGCTCTGGGGCCAACGTCCTGACTTTC.

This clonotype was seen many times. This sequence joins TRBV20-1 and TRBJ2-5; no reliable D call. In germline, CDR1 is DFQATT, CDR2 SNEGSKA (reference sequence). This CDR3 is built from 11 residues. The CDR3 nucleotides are TGCAGCCCACCCGGGCAAGAGACCCAGTACTTC. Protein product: CSPPGQETQYF.

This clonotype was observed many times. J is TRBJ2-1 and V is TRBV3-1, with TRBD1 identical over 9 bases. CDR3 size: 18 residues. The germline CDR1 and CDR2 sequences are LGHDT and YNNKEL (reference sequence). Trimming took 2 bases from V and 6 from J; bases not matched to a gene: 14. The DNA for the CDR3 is TGTGCCAGCAGCCAAAGTATCTTGAGGACAGGGGCTCTCAATGAGCAGTTCTTC. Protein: CASSQSILRTGALNEQFF.

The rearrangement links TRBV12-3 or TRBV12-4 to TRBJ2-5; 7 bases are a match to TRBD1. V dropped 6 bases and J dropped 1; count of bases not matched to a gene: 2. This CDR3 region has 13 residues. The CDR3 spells CASRDRVQETQYF. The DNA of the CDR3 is TGTGCCAGCAGAGACAGGGTCCAAGAGACCCAGTACTTC.

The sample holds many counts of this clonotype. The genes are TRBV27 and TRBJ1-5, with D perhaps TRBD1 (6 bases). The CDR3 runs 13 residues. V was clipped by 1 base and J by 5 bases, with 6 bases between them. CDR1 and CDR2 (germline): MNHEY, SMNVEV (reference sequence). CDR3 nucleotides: TGTGCCAGCAGTTTATACAGGGATCAGCCCCAGCATTTT. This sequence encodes CASSLYRDQPQHF.

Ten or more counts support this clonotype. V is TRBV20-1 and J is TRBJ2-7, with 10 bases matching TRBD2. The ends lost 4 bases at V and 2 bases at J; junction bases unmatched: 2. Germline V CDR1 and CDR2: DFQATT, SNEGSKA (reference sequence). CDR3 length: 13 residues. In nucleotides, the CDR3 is TGCAGTGCTACCAGCGGGAGGGCCTACGAGCAGTACTTC. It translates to CSATSGRAYEQYF.

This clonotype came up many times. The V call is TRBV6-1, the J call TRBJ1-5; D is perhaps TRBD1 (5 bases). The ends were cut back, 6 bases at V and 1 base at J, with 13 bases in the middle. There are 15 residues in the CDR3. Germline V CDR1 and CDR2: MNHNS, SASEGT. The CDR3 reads CASRPGWGSNQPQHF. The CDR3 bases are TGTGCCAGCAGACCTGGGTGGGGGAGCAATCAGCCCCAGCATTTT.

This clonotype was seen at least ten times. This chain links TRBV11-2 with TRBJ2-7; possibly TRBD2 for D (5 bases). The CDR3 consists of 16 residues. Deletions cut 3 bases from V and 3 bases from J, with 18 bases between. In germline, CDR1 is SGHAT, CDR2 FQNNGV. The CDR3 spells CASSLAQRPDLYEQYF. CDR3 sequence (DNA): TGTGCCAGCAGCTTGGCCCAGCGGCCCGACCTCTACGAGCAGTACTTC.

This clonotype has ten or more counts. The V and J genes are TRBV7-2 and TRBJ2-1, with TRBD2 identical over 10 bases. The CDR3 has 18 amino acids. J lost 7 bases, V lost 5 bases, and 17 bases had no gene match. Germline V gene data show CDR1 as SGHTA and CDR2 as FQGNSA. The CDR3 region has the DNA TGTGCCAGCAGCCGCGTCGGACTAGCGGTCGGTTCTGGAAATGAGCAGTTCTTC. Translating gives CASSRVGLAVGSGNEQFF.